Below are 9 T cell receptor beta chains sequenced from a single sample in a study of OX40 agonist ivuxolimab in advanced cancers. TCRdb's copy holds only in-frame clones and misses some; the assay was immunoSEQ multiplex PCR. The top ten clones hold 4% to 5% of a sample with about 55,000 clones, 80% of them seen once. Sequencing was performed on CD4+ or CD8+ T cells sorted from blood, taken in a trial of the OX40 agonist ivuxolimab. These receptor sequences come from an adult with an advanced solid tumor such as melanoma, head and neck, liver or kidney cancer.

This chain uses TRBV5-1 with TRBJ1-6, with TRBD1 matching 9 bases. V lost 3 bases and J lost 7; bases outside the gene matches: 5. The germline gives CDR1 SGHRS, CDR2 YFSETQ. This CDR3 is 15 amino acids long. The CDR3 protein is CASSSTGTGNSPLHF. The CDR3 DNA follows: TGCGCCAGCAGCTCCACCGGGACAGGGAATTCACCCCTCCACTTT. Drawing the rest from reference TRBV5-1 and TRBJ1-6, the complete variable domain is KAGVTQTPRYLIKTRGQQVTLSCSPISGHRSVSWYQQTPGQGLQFLFEYFSETQRNKGNFPGRFSGRQFSNSRSEMNVSTLELGDSALYLCASSSTGTGNSPLHFGNGTRLTVT.

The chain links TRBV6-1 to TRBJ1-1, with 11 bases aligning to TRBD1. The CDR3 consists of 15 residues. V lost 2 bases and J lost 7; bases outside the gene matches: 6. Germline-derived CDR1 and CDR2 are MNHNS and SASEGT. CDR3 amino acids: CASSELMGTGGEAFF. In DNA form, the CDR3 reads TGTGCCAGCAGTGAACTGATGGGGACAGGGGGTGAAGCTTTCTTT.

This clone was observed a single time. The CDR3, as DNA: TGTGCCAGCAGAAGACAGGGCGGGTCCTACGAGCAGTACTTC. Protein sequence: CASRRQGGSYEQYF. This chain joins TRBV28 and TRBJ2-7, with 7 bases fitting TRBD1. With V trimmed by 6 bases and J by 1 base, 6 bases remained unmatched. Germline assignment: CDR1 MDHEN and CDR2 SYDVKM. This CDR3 is 14 amino acids long.

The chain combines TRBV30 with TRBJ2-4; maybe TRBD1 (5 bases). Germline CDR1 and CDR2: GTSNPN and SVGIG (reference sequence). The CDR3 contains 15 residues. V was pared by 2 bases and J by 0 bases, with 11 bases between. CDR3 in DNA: TGTGCCTGGAGTATGGACATTTTAGCCAAAAACATTCAGTACTTC. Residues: CAWSMDILAKNIQYF.

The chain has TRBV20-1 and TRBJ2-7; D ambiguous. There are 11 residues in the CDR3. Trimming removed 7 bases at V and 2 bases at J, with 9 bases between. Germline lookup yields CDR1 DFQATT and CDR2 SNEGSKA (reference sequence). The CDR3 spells CSGGVTYEQYF. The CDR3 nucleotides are TGCAGTGGTGGGGTGACCTACGAGCAGTACTTC.

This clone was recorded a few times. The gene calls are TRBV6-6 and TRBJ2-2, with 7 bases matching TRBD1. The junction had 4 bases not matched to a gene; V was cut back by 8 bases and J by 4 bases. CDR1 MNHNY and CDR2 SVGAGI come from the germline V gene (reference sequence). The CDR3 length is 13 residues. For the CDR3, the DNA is TGTGCCAGCGGACAGGCGACCACCGGGGAGCTGTTTTTT. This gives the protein CASGQATTGELFF.

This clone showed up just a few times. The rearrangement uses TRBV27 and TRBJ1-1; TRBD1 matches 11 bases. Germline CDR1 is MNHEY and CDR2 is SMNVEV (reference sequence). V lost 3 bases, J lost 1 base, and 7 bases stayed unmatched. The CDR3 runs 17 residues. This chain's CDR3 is CASSFKDRGLANTEAFF. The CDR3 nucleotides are TGTGCCAGCAGTTTTAAGGACAGGGGGCTCGCGAACACTGAAGCTTTCTTT.

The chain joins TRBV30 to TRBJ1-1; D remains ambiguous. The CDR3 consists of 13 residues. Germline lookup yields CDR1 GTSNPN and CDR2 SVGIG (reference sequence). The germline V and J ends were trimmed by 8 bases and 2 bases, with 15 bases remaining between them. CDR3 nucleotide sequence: TGTGCCAGCCTAATCAGGAGAAACACTGAAGCTTTCTTT. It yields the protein CASLIRRNTEAFF.

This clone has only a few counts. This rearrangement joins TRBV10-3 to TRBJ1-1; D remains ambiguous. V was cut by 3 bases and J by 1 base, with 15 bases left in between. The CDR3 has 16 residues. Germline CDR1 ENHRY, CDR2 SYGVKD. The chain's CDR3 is CAISDRAPSENTEAFF. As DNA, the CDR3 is TGTGCCATCAGTGATCGGGCTCCGTCCGAGAACACTGAAGCTTTCTTT.